Here is one T cell receptor (beta chain) with its context. Germline values: CDR1 WSHSY, CDR2 SAAADI. Trimming removed 7 bases at V and 4 bases at J, with 11 bases between. The CDR3 is 12 amino acids. Sequenced by immunoSEQ multiplex PCR; TCRdb stores in-frame clones only, minus some. The table lists around 320,000 clones, about nine tenths of them singletons, with roughly 15% in the top ten. The sample originates from a study of shared clonotypes between healthy human individuals. The origin of this receptor is a man aged 18 to 35 in good health. The specimen was memory CD8+ T cells sorted from blood. Subset indicated: CD45RO+ cells pooled with CCR7-negative TemRA cells. The J gene is TRBJ2-7, the V gene TRBV10-2; D perhaps matches TRBD1 (6 bases). Written as DNA, the CDR3 is TGCGCCAGCAACGAGAGGGGGTACGAGCAGTACTTC. Its protein product is CASNERGYEQYF.